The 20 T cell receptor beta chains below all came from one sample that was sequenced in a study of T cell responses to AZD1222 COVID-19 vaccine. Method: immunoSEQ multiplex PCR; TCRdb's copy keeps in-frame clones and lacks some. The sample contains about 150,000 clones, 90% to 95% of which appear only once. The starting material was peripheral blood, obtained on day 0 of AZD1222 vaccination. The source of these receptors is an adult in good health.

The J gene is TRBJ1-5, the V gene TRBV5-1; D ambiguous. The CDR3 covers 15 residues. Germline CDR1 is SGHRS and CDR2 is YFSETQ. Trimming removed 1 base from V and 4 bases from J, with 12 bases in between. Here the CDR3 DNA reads TGCGCCAGCAGCTTGACGGACCGATCAAATCAGCCCCAGCATTTT. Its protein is CASSLTDRSNQPQHF.

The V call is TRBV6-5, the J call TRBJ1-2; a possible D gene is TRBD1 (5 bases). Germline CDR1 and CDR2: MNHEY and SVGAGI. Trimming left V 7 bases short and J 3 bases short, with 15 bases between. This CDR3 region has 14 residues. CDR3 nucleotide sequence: TGTGCCAGCAACCTACCGACAGCTTACTATGGCTACACCTTC. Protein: CASNLPTAYYGYTF.

This CDR3 reads CASSETGITDTQYF. CDR3 bases: TGTGCCAGCAGTGAAACGGGGATAACAGATACGCAGTATTTT. The chain carries TRBV6-1 and TRBJ2-3; D possibly corresponds to TRBD2 (5 bases). The CDR3 spans 14 residues. CDR1 is MNHNS, CDR2 SASEGT, per germline. V lost 2 bases and J lost 3, with 9 bases in between.

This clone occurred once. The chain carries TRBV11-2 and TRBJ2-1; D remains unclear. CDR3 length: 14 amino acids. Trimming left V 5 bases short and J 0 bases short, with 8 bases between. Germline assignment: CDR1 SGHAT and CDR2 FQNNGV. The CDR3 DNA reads TGTGCCAGCAGCCCGACAAGCTCCTACAATGAGCAGTTCTTC. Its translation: CASSPTSSYNEQFF.

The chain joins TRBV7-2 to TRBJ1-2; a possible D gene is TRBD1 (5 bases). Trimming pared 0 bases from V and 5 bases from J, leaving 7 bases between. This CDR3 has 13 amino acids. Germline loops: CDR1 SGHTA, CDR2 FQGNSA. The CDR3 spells CASSLAGAYGYTF. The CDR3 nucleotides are TGTGCCAGCAGCTTAGCAGGGGCTTATGGCTACACCTTC.

CDR3 sequence (DNA): TGTGCCAGCAGCCCCGGGACAGGGCCCTTTTCAGAGCAGTACGTC. Translation: CASSPGTGPFSEQYV. The chain employs TRBV5-5 and TRBJ2-7, with 9 bases fitting TRBD1. Germline CDR1 reads SGHKS; CDR2 reads YYEKEE (reference sequence). J gave up 7 bases and V 4 bases, and 12 bases lay outside the gene matches. The CDR3 has 15 residues.

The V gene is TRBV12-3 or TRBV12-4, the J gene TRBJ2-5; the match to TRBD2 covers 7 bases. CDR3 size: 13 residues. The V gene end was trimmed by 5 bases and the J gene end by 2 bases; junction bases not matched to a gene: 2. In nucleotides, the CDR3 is TGTGCCAGCAGTCAGGGACTACAAGAGACCCAGTACTTC. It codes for CASSQGLQETQYF.

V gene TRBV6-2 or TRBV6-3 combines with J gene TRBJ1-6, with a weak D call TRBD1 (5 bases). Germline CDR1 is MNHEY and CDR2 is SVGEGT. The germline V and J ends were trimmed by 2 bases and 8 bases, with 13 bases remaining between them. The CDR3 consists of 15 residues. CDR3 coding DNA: TGTGCCAGCAGTTACGGGGGGGGTGGTGATTCACCCCTCCACTTT. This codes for CASSYGGGGDSPLHF.

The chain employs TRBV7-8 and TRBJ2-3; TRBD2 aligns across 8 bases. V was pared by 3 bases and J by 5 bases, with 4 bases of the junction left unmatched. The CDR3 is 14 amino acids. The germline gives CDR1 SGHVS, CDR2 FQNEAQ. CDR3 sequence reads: CASSFGGAGDTQYF. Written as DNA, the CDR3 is TGTGCCAGCAGCTTCGGGGGGGCGGGAGATACGCAGTATTTT.

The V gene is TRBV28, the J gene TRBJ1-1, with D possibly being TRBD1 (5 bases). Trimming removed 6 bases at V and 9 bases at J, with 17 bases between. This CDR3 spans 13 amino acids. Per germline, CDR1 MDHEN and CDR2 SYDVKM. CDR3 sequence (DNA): TGTGCCAGCAGAAGGGCCGGGGAGGACAAAGCTTTCTTT. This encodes CASRRAGEDKAFF.

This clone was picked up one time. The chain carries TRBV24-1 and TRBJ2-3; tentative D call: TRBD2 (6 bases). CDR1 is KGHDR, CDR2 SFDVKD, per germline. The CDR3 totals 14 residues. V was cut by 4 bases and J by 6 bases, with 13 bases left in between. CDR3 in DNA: TGTGCCACCAGTGACCCGGGACTTAGGGATACGCAGTATTTT. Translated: CATSDPGLRDTQYF.

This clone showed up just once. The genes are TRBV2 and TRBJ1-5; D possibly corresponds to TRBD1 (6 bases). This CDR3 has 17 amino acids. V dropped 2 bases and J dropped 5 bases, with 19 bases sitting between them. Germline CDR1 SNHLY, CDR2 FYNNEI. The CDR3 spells CASSELTGLGLDQPQHF. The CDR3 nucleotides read TGTGCCAGCAGTGAACTGACAGGTTTGGGTCTTGATCAGCCCCAGCATTTT.

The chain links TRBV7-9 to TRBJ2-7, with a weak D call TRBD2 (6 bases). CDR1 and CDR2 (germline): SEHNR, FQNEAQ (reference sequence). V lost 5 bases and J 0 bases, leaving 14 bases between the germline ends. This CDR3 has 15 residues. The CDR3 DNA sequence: TGTGCCAGCAGCGCGGGACGGGTGTTCTCCTACGAGCAGTACGTC. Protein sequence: CASSAGRVFSYEQYV.

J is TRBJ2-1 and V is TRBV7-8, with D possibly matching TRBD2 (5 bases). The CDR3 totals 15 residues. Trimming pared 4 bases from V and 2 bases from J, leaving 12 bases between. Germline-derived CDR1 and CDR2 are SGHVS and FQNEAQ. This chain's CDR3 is CASSSRTGTYNEQFF. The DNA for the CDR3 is TGTGCCAGCAGCTCAAGGACCGGGACCTACAATGAGCAGTTCTTC.

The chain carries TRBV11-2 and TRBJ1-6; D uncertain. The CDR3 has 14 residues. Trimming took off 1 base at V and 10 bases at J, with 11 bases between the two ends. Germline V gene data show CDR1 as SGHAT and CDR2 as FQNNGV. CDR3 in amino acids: CASSLVAALSPLHF. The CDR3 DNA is TGTGCCAGCAGCTTAGTGGCCGCTTTGTCACCCCTCCACTTT.

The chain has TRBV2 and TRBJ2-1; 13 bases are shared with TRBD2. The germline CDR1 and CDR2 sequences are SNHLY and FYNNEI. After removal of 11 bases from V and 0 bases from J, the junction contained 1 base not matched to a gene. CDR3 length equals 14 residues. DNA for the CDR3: TGTGCCGGGACTAGCGGGATCTCCTACAATGAGCAGTTCTTC. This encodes CAGTSGISYNEQFF. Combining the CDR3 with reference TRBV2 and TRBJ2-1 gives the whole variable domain EPEVTQTPSHQVTQMGQEVILRCVPISNHLYFYWYRQILGQKVEFLVSFYNNEISEKSEIFDDQFSVERPDGSNFTLKIRSTKLEDSAMYFCAGTSGISYNEQFFGPGTRLTVL.

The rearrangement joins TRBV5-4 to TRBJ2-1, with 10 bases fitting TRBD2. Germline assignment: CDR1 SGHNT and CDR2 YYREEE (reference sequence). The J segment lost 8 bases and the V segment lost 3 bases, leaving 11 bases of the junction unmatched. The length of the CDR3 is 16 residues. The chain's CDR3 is CASSSLAGVGWDEQFF. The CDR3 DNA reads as TGTGCCAGCAGCTCCCTAGCGGGGGTTGGGTGGGATGAGCAGTTCTTC.

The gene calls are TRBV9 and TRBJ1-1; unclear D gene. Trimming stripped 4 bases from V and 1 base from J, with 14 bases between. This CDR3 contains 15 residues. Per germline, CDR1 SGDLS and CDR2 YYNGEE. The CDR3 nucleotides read TGTGCCAGCAGCATAACCCGCGGAGGGAACACTGAAGCTTTCTTT. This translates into CASSITRGGNTEAFF.

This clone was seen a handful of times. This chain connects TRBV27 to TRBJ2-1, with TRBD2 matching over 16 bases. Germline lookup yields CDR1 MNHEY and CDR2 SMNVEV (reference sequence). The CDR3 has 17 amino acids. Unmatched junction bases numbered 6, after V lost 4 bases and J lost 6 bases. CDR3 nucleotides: TGTGCCAGCAGTTGGGGACTAGCGGGGGGGGTTTTCAATGAGCAGTTCTTC. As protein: CASSWGLAGGVFNEQFF.

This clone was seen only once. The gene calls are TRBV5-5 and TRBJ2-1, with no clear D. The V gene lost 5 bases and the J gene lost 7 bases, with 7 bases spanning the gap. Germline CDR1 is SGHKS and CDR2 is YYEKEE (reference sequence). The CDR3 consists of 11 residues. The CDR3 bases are TGTGCCAGCAGACATATAAATGAGCAGTTCTTC. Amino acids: CASRHINEQFF.